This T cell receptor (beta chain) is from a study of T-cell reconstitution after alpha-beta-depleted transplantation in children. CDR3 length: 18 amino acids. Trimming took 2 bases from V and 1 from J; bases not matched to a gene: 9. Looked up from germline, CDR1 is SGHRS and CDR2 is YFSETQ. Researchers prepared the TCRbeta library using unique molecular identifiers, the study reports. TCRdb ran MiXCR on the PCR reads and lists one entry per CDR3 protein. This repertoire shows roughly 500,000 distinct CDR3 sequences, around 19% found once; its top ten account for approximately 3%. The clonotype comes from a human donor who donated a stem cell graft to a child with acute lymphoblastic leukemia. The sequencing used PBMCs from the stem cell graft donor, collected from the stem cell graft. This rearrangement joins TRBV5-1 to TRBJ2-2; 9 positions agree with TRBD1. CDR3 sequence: CASSFNPPGQGNTGELFF. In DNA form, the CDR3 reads TGCGCCAGCAGCTTTAATCCACCGGGACAGGGGAACACCGGGGAGCTGTTTTTT.